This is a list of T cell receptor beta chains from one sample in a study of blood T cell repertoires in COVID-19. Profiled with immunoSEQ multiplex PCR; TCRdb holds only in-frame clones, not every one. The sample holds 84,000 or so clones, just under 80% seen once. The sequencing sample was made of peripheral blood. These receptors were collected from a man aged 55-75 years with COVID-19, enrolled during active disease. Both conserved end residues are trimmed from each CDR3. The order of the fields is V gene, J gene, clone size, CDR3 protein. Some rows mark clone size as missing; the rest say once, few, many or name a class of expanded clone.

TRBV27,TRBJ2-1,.,ASNRRTSGTGNEQF
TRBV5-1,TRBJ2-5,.,ASSLGQGQETQY
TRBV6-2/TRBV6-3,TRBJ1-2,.,ASSLGTGHT
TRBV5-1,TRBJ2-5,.,ASSTLAGGEETQY
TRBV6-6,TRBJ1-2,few,ASSSQGMVGYT
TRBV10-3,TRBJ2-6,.,AISESPGADTGANVLT
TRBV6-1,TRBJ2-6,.,ASSAESRAGANVLT
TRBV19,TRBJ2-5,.,ASRLAGQTQETQY
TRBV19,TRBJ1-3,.,ASSISWGGNTIY
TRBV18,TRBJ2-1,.,ASSPLSLDNEQF
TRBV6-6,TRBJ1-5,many,ASSLEGVQPQH
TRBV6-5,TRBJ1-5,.,ASQTGSNQPQH
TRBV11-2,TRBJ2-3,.,ASSWPRDSSTDTQY
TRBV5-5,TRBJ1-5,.,ASSGTGGGQPQH
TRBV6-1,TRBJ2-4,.,ASSEGEVYLLAKNIQY
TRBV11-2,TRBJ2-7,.,ASSLVQGKGEQY
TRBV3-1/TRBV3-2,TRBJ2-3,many,ASSQASGGGYSTDTQY
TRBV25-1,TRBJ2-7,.,ASTLGHGKY